A single sample gave rise to the 17 T cell receptor beta chains below, sequenced in a study of blood T cells in healthy people across ages. A sample-barcoded 5' primer and a J-beta primer mix were used in a second PCR of about 7 to 12 cycles. TCRdb passed the 5' RACE reads through MiXCR, listing each CDR3 protein once. The data show some 1,500,000 distinct CDR3 sequences, with roughly two fifths seen just once and just over 4% held by the top ten. Source material: blood. The source is a woman under 30 in good health.

V and J are TRBV6-2 or TRBV6-3 and TRBJ2-1; 8 bases align to TRBD2. Germline V gene lookup returns CDR1 MNHEY and CDR2 SVGEGT. The V gene end was trimmed by 8 bases and the J gene end by 5 bases; junction bases not matched to a gene: 11. The CDR3 loop spans 15 amino acids. DNA of the CDR3: TGTGCCAGCGGGTCTGAAGCGGGGGACCACAATGAGCAGTTCTTC. Encoded protein: CASGSEAGDHNEQFF.

The chain joins TRBV20-1 to TRBJ1-6, with D possibly matching TRBD1 (5 bases). The CDR3 runs 14 residues. Between the trimmed V and J ends, which lost 5 bases and 6 bases, there was a span of 14 bases. Germline V CDR1 and CDR2: DFQATT, SNEGSKA (reference sequence). The DNA of the CDR3 is TGCAGTGCTGCTTCCGGGACGGCTAATTCACCCCTCCACTTT. Its translation is CSAASGTANSPLHF.

This clonotype was recorded at least ten times. The chain joins TRBV11-1 to TRBJ2-5; D ambiguous. The closer fit of TRBJ2-7 to the DNA end suggests the J call may be wrong. The length of the CDR3 is 13 residues. Germline V gene lookup returns CDR1 SGHAT and CDR2 FQDESV (reference sequence). The CDR3 here is CASSLEGFYEQYF. The CDR3 DNA reads TGTGCCAGCAGCTTAGAGGGTTTCTACGAGCAGTACTTC.

The CDR3 protein is CSAVAPSSPLHF. CDR3 coding DNA: TGCAGTGCTGTGGCCCCATCATCACCCCTCCACTTT. This chain joins TRBV20-1 and TRBJ1-6; D uncertain. Looked up from germline, CDR1 is DFQATT and CDR2 is SNEGSKA (reference sequence). V was clipped by 5 bases and J by 10 bases, with 12 bases between them. This CDR3 region has 12 residues.

This chain links TRBV3-1 with TRBJ2-1; 8 bases agree with TRBD1. The CDR3 sequence is 16 residues long. V shed 4 bases, J shed 9 bases, and the junction held 14 bases outside the gene matches. CDR1 LGHDT and CDR2 YNNKEL come from the germline V gene (reference sequence). DNA for the CDR3: TGTGCCAGCAGCCCTTACGGACAGGGCCGGTTGCCTGAGCAGTTCTTC. It yields the protein CASSPYGQGRLPEQFF.

There are a few counts of this clonotype. The CDR3 bases are TGTGCCAGCAGAAAGGCGGGGGACCTCACAGATACGCAGTATTTT. Translated, it gives CASRKAGDLTDTQYF. The chain joins TRBV12-3 or TRBV12-4 to TRBJ2-3, with 7 bases identical to TRBD2. This CDR3 comprises 15 residues. V trimming: 6 bases; J trimming: 2 bases; junction bases outside the gene matches: 8.

The CDR3 protein is CASSRTRAKSRSTEAFF. The CDR3 region has the DNA TGTGCCAGCAGTAGGACCCGGGCGAAAAGTCGCAGCACTGAAGCTTTCTTT. The V call is TRBV28, the J call TRBJ1-1; D gene uncertain. Germline V gene sequence: CDR1 MDHEN, CDR2 SYDVKM. Trimming cost V 5 bases and J 4 bases, with 23 bases left between them. The CDR3 has 17 amino acids.

This clonotype was recorded a few times. This chain connects TRBV20-1 to TRBJ2-7; 11 bases line up with TRBD2. V was clipped by 6 bases and J by 2 bases; unmatched bases: 9. Germline values: CDR1 DFQATT, CDR2 SNEGSKA (reference sequence). This CDR3 spans 15 amino acids. The CDR3 reads CSAHLGTSGTYEQYF. In nucleotides, the CDR3 is TGCAGTGCACACCTCGGGACTAGCGGTACCTACGAGCAGTACTTC.

This clonotype has just a few counts. The chain carries TRBV6-2 or TRBV6-3 and TRBJ2-5; D possibly corresponds to TRBD1 (5 bases). Trimming took off 4 bases at V and 7 bases at J, with 10 bases between the two ends. Looked up from germline, CDR1 is MNHEY and CDR2 is SVGEGT. CDR3 size: 12 residues. The CDR3 loop is CASSSDQGTQYF. DNA of the CDR3: TGTGCCAGCAGTTCAGACCAGGGGACCCAGTACTTC.

The CDR3 is CSAQRRGTGHDEQFF. In DNA, the CDR3 is TGCAGTGCCCAAAGAAGGGGAACAGGGCACGATGAGCAGTTCTTC. This chain connects TRBV20-1 to TRBJ2-1, with a tentative D call TRBD1 (6 bases). This CDR3 is 15 amino acids long. Germline CDR1 reads DFQATT; CDR2 reads SNEGSKA (reference sequence). V was pared by 6 bases and J by 8 bases, with 23 bases between.

This clonotype was recorded many times. This rearrangement joins TRBV27 to TRBJ1-1; D is unresolved. There are 13 residues in the CDR3. Germline CDR1 MNHEY, CDR2 SMNVEV (reference sequence). V gave up 0 bases and J gave up 0 bases, with 2 bases separating them. In DNA, the CDR3 is TGTGCCAGCAGTTTATCCGTGAACACTGAAGCTTTCTTT. Amino acid sequence: CASSLSVNTEAFF.

The rearrangement uses TRBV3-1 and TRBJ2-3; 11 bases line up with TRBD2. This CDR3 contains 15 residues. V was pared by 4 bases and J by 7 bases, with 7 bases of the junction left unmatched. Germline CDR1 is LGHDT and CDR2 is YNNKEL (reference sequence). CDR3 DNA: TGTGCCAGCAGCCCCCCTCTAGCGGGAGGATATACGCAGTATTTT. Amino acids: CASSPPLAGGYTQYF.

The rearrangement uses TRBV6-5 and TRBJ2-3; TRBD1 matches at 8 bases. CDR1 is MNHEY and CDR2 is SVGAGI in the germline V gene. The CDR3 runs 13 residues. The junction had 9 bases not matched to a gene; V was cut back by 11 bases and J by 5 bases. CDR3 coding DNA: TGTGCCTCTGGACAGGGTTGGAGAGATACGCAGTATTTT. This translates into CASGQGWRDTQYF.

This clonotype showed up just a few times. The J gene is TRBJ2-3, the V gene TRBV20-1; no clear D gene. Germline V gene sequence: CDR1 DFQATT, CDR2 SNEGSKA (reference sequence). The CDR3 is 13 residues long. Deletions cut 3 bases from V and 7 bases from J, with 14 bases between. This CDR3 is CSASMASMNTQYF. CDR3 coding DNA: TGCAGTGCTAGTATGGCCTCTATGAATACGCAGTATTTT.

A note on this clonotype: At one boundary the junction diverges from the germline segment, which might be a read error. J is TRBJ2-2 and V is TRBV2; TRBD1 agrees at 7 bases. CDR1 and CDR2 (germline): SNHLY, FYNNEI. The CDR3 extends over 15 amino acids. The CDR3 here is CASSADRVDTGELFF. In nucleotides, the CDR3 is TGTGCAAGCAGTGCCGACAGGGTGGACACCGGGGAGCTGTTTTTT.

This clonotype was seen more than once but under ten times. The genes are TRBV7-6 and TRBJ2-7; no firm D call. The CDR3 sequence is 13 residues long. The germline V and J ends were trimmed by 8 bases and 6 bases, with 17 bases remaining between them. Germline loops: CDR1 SGHVS, CDR2 FNYEAQ. The CDR3 here is CASSGLSLGEQYF. The DNA of the CDR3 is TGTGCCAGCTCGGGCCTCTCCTTAGGCGAGCAGTACTTC.

For this clonotype: At one of its ends the junction is not consistent with the germline gene, which may arise from a read error. The chain combines TRBV2 with TRBJ1-1, with 8 bases that match TRBD1. CDR1 is SNHLY and CDR2 is FYNNEI in the germline V gene. The CDR3 totals 15 residues. DNA for the CDR3: TGTCCCAGCAGGAGCCTAACAGGGGGTAACACTGAAGCTTTCTTT. It yields the protein CPSRSLTGGNTEAFF.